This TCR beta chain was identified in a study of blood T cell repertoires in COVID-19. Background on the study: The United States, Italy and Spain supplied acute and convalescent COVID-19 samples.

The CDR3 runs to 15 residues. Germline V CDR1 and CDR2: MNHEY, SVGAGI. With 6 bases removed from V and 0 bases from J, the gap between germline ends came to 15 bases. Sequencing used immunoSEQ multiplex PCR; TCRdb keeps in-frame clones, though not all of them. The data hold 150,000 to 200,000 clones, with approximately 78% observed a single time. This clone was detected once. V gene TRBV6-5 combines with J gene TRBJ2-7, with D maybe TRBD1 (7 bases). Sequencing input: peripheral blood. The receptor comes from a human donor in a cohort sampled during active COVID-19. CDR3 DNA: TGTGCCAGCAGCCGTCCAGGGGGGAGCTCCTACGAGCAGTACTTC. It translates to CASSRPGGSSYEQYF.